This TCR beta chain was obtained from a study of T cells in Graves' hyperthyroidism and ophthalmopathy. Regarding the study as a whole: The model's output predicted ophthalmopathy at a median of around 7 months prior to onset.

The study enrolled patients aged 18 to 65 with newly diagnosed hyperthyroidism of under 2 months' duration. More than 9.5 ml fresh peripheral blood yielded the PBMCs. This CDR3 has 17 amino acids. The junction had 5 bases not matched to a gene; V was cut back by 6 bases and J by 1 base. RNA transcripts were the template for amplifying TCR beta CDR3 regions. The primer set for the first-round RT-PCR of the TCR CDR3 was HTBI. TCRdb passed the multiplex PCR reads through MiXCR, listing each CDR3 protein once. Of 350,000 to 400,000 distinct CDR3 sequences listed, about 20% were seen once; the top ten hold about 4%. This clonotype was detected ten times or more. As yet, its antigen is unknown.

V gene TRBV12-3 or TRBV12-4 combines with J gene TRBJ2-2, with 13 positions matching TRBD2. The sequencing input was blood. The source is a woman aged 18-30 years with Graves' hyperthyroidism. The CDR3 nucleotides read TGTGCCAGCAGGCGGACTAGCGGGGGCCTGAACACCGGGGAGCTGTTTTTT. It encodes CASRRTSGGLNTGELFF.